This T cell receptor beta chain comes out of a study of cytomegalovirus exposure and HLA in healthy donors. Healthy people donating bone marrow made up the donors. Trimming took off 5 bases at V and 2 bases at J, with 10 bases between the two ends. Germline V gives CDR1 MNHNS, CDR2 SASEGT. The CDR3 consists of 13 residues. Primers included in the PCR were 60 Vbeta and 13 Jbeta primers. TCRdb's table, derived via immunoSEQ multiplex PCR, lists solely in-frame clones and lacks some. This table holds 85,000 to 100,000 clones, 84% found once. The sample taken for sequencing was PBMCs. The receptor was derived from a woman younger than 30 in good health and CMV-seropositive. The chain couples TRBV6-1 to TRBJ2-7; the D gene is possibly TRBD1 (6 bases). In DNA form, the CDR3 reads TGTGCCAGCAGTTTCCGGACAGCCTACGAGCAGTACTTC. Amino acid sequence: CASSFRTAYEQYF.